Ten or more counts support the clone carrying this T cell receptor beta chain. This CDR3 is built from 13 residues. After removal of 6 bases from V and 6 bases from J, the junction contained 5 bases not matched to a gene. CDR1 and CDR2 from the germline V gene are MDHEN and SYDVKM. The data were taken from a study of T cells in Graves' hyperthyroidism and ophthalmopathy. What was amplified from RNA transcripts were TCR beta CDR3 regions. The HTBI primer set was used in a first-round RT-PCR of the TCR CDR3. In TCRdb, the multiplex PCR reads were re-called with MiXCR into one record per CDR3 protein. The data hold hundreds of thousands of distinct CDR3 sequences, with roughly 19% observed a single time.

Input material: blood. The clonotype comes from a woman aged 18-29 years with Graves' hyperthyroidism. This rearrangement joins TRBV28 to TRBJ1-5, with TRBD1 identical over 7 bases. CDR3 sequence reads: CASRRGGSQPQHF. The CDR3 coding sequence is TGTGCCAGCAGGCGAGGGGGCAGTCAGCCCCAGCATTTT.